The next 29 T cell receptor beta chains were all read from a single sample in a study of T cell responses to AZD1222 COVID-19 vaccine. The method was immunoSEQ multiplex PCR; TCRdb's version includes in-frame clones alone and lacks a portion of them. The sample carries about 150,000 clones, approximately 90% recorded once. Sequencing was performed on peripheral blood, taken 28 days after the second AZD1222 dose. These TCRs come from an adult who received the AZD1222 COVID-19 vaccine.

In this sample, this clone turned up once. The chain couples TRBV30 to TRBJ2-2, with D possibly being TRBD1 or TRBD2 (5 bases each). V was trimmed by 3 bases and J by 4 bases, leaving 15 bases between them. CDR3 length: 15 amino acids. Per germline, CDR1 GTSNPN and CDR2 SVGIG (reference sequence). CDR3 coding DNA: TGTGCCTGGAGGGATCAGGGAGTTGGCACCGGGGAGCTGTTTTTT. It is translated as CAWRDQGVGTGELFF.

The chain combines TRBV3-1 (or the pseudogene TRBV3-2) with TRBJ1-1; weak D call: TRBD1 (5 bases). This CDR3 is 15 amino acids long. V shed 5 bases and J shed 6 bases, with 19 bases lying between them. Germline CDR1 and CDR2: LGHDT and YNNKEL (reference sequence). The CDR3 spells CASSSLLRGGSEAFF. The CDR3 DNA reads as TGTGCCAGCAGCTCCCTCTTGAGGGGAGGTTCTGAAGCTTTCTTT.

A few counts support this clone. The chain joins TRBV7-3 to TRBJ2-7; no clear D gene. CDR1 is SGHTA and CDR2 is FQGTGA in the germline V gene. The V gene lost 5 bases and the J gene lost 2 bases, with 10 bases spanning the gap. There are 13 residues in the CDR3. The CDR3 nucleotides are TGTGCCAGCAGCCCGACCGCCGCCTACGAGCAGTACTTC. Encoded protein: CASSPTAAYEQYF. The whole variable domain, filled in from reference TRBV7-3 and TRBJ2-7, reads GAGVSQTPSNKVTEKGKYVELRCDPISGHTALYWYRQSLGQGPEFLIYFQGTGAADDSGLPNDRFFAVRPEGSVSTLKIQRTERGDSAVYLCASSPTAAYEQYFGPGTRLTVT.

This chain joins TRBV9 and TRBJ1-3; no clear D gene. Trimming took 0 bases from V and 4 from J, leaving 5 bases between them. The CDR3 runs 13 residues. In germline, CDR1 is SGDLS, CDR2 YYNGEE. The CDR3 reads CASSVGWGNTIYF. CDR3 in DNA: TGTGCCAGCAGCGTAGGATGGGGAAACACCATATATTTT.

This rearrangement joins TRBV6-5 to TRBJ1-1; D unresolved. The CDR3 extends over 14 amino acids. Per germline, CDR1 MNHEY and CDR2 SVGAGI. V lost 4 bases and J lost 1, with 10 bases in between. The CDR3 is CASSLEGPNTEAFF. The DNA of the CDR3 is TGTGCCAGCAGTTTAGAGGGCCCGAACACTGAAGCTTTCTTT.

V is TRBV18 and J is TRBJ1-1, with 11 bases fitting TRBD1. Germline V gene sequence: CDR1 KGHSH, CDR2 LQKENI. V lost 3 bases and J lost 1; bases outside the gene matches: 7. This CDR3 contains 17 residues. This chain's CDR3 is CASSPRTGGFSNTEAFF. The CDR3 nucleotides are TGTGCCAGCTCACCTCGGACAGGGGGCTTCTCGAACACTGAAGCTTTCTTT.

This sequence joins TRBV9 and TRBJ2-1; D is perhaps TRBD1 (6 bases). Trimming pared 3 bases from V and 8 bases from J, leaving 21 bases between. The germline gives CDR1 SGDLS, CDR2 YYNGEE. The CDR3 runs 16 residues. CDR3 amino acids: CASSAEGTPNYDEQFF. For the CDR3, the DNA is TGTGCCAGCAGCGCTGAGGGGACACCAAATTACGATGAGCAGTTCTTC.

The genes are TRBV3-1 (or the pseudogene TRBV3-2) and TRBJ1-2; no firm D call. V was clipped by 1 base and J by 6 bases, with 12 bases between them. CDR3 size: 14 residues. The V gene's germline CDR1 is LGHDT and CDR2 YNNKEL (reference sequence). Here the CDR3 reads CASSQVTGKDGYTF. CDR3 nucleotide sequence: TGTGCCAGCAGCCAAGTCACTGGGAAGGATGGCTACACCTTC.

This clone was seen just once. The chain carries TRBV18 and TRBJ2-7, with 8 bases identical to TRBD1. Trimming at V came to 1 base and at J to 1 base, leaving 6 bases not matched to a gene. Germline lookup yields CDR1 KGHSH and CDR2 LQKENI. The CDR3 runs to 16 residues. This CDR3 reads CASSPLGTGGSYEQYF. DNA of the CDR3: TGTGCCAGCTCACCACTCGGGACAGGCGGTTCCTACGAGCAGTACTTC.

The V gene is TRBV6-5, the J gene TRBJ1-2; D may be TRBD1 (5 bases). Germline V CDR1 and CDR2: MNHEY, SVGAGI. Between the trimmed V and J ends, which lost 5 bases and 7 bases, there was a span of 17 bases. This CDR3 has 14 amino acids. CDR3 in amino acids: CASSPTVSPGGYTF. The CDR3 DNA is TGTGCCAGCAGTCCGACAGTATCCCCTGGTGGCTACACCTTC.

The V call is TRBV19, the J call TRBJ1-3; possibly TRBD1 for D (5 bases). Trimming took off 6 bases at V and 0 bases at J, with 15 bases between the two ends. This CDR3 contains 16 residues. CDR1 and CDR2 from the germline V gene are LNHDA and SQIVND (reference sequence). CDR3 in DNA: TGTGCCAGTAGCGCCCCAGACAGATCCTCTGGAAACACCATATATTTT. It encodes CASSAPDRSSGNTIYF.

The sample holds one count of this clone. V is TRBV6-6 and J is TRBJ2-6; D gene unclear. V gave up 5 bases and J gave up 0 bases, with 8 bases separating them. Germline V gives CDR1 MNHNY, CDR2 SVGAGI (reference sequence). This CDR3 has 15 residues. The CDR3 coding sequence is TGTGCCAGCAGTAGCTTTCGCTCTGGGGCCAACGTCCTGACTTTC. Amino acids: CASSSFRSGANVLTF.

The chain carries TRBV18 and TRBJ1-5; D not resolved. This CDR3 comprises 13 residues. V was pared by 3 bases and J by 6 bases, with 9 bases between. Germline assignment: CDR1 KGHSH and CDR2 LQKENI. The chain's CDR3 is CASSPAGFQPQHF. The CDR3 DNA follows: TGTGCCAGCTCACCGGCGGGGTTTCAGCCCCAGCATTTT.

The chain uses TRBV6-5 and TRBJ2-1; no definite D call. Germline CDR1 reads MNHEY; CDR2 reads SVGAGI. The CDR3 contains 12 residues. Trimming took 6 bases from V and 3 from J, leaving 6 bases between them. CDR3 DNA sequence: TGTGCCAGCAGGCAGAACTACAATGAGCAGTTCTTC. This gives the protein CASRQNYNEQFF.

The chain has TRBV11-2 and TRBJ1-1; 9 nucleotides line up with TRBD1. The CDR3 extends over 17 amino acids. V shed 5 bases and J 4 bases; nucleotides not matched to a gene: 14. From germline, CDR1 is SGHAT and CDR2 FQNNGV. The CDR3 DNA follows: TGTGCCAGCAGCCTCTGGACAGGGGTAAAGGACATCACTGAAGCTTTCTTT. This sequence encodes CASSLWTGVKDITEAFF.

The chain recombines TRBV9 with TRBJ1-1; possible D gene TRBD1, 6 bases. Deletions cut 3 bases from V and 4 bases from J, with 13 bases between. Germline lookup yields CDR1 SGDLS and CDR2 YYNGEE. The CDR3 is made up of 14 amino acids. The CDR3 region has the DNA TGTGCCAGCAGCGCCCGACAGGTTGGCACTGAAGCTTTCTTT. Its protein product is CASSARQVGTEAFF.

This rearrangement joins TRBV9 to TRBJ1-2, with D possibly matching TRBD1 (5 bases). Between the trimmed V and J ends, which lost 4 bases and 4 bases, there was a span of 26 bases. Germline CDR1 is SGDLS and CDR2 is YYNGEE. This CDR3 contains 18 residues. The CDR3 here is CASSQTIAGPTRGYGYTF. CDR3 in DNA: TGTGCCAGCAGCCAAACGATTGCGGGACCGACAAGGGGCTATGGCTACACCTTC.

This chain joins TRBV5-1 and TRBJ1-1; possibly TRBD1 for D (5 bases). With 5 bases removed from V and 1 base from J, the gap between germline ends came to 9 bases. This CDR3 is built from 13 residues. CDR1 and CDR2 (germline): SGHRS, YFSETQ. The CDR3: CASRVGGNTEAFF. As DNA, the CDR3 is TGCGCCAGCAGGGTGGGGGGGAACACTGAAGCTTTCTTT. The full variable domain, rest sourced from reference TRBV5-1 and TRBJ1-1, is KAGVTQTPRYLIKTRGQQVTLSCSPISGHRSVSWYQQTPGQGLQFLFEYFSETQRNKGNFPGRFSGRQFSNSRSEMNVSTLELGDSALYLCASRVGGNTEAFFGQGTRLTVV.

The chain combines TRBV2 with TRBJ1-5; D is unclear. Trimming shortened V by 0 bases and J by 5 bases, and 14 bases separated the two germline ends. The CDR3 loop spans 16 amino acids. In germline, CDR1 is SNHLY, CDR2 FYNNEI. The CDR3 DNA sequence: TGTGCCAGCAGTGAAGCGCGTGCGGGAGGCGATCAGCCCCAGCATTTT. Translating gives CASSEARAGGDQPQHF. Based on the CDR3 plus reference TRBV2 and TRBJ1-5, the full variable domain is EPEVTQTPSHQVTQMGQEVILRCVPISNHLYFYWYRQILGQKVEFLVSFYNNEISEKSEIFDDQFSVERPDGSNFTLKIRSTKLEDSAMYFCASSEARAGGDQPQHFGDGTRLSIL.

The count of this clone is one. The rearrangement links TRBV6-1 to TRBJ2-2; 7 nucleotides match TRBD1. The CDR3 runs to 16 residues. CDR1 is MNHNS, CDR2 SASEGT, per germline. The junction had 7 bases not matched to a gene; V was cut back by 4 bases and J by 2 bases. CDR3 nucleotides: TGTGCCAGCAGTGGGGTCGGGACAGCTAACACCGGGGAGCTGTTTTTT. The encoded protein is CASSGVGTANTGELFF.

The gene calls are TRBV2 and TRBJ2-1, with 10 positions matching TRBD1. Germline CDR1 is SNHLY and CDR2 is FYNNEI. Germline trimming cut 9 bases from V and 4 bases from J; bases unmatched to any gene: 3. This CDR3 region has 13 residues. Here the CDR3 reads CARTGQGYNEQFF. DNA for the CDR3: TGTGCCAGAACGGGACAGGGGTACAATGAGCAGTTCTTC.

The V call is TRBV2, the J call TRBJ1-2, with D hard to call. The CDR3 sequence is 15 residues long. Trimming pared 2 bases from V and 4 bases from J, leaving 14 bases between. Germline CDR1 SNHLY, CDR2 FYNNEI. The CDR3 loop reads CASSERPESPYGYTF. The CDR3 nucleotides read TGTGCCAGCAGTGAAAGGCCCGAAAGCCCCTATGGCTACACCTTC.

The V and J genes are TRBV5-1 and TRBJ1-1; the match to TRBD1 covers 11 bases. The V gene end was trimmed by 0 bases and the J gene end by 4 bases; junction bases not matched to a gene: 8. Germline V gene sequence: CDR1 SGHRS, CDR2 YFSETQ. The CDR3 is made up of 17 amino acids. The CDR3 DNA sequence: TGCGCCAGCAGCTTGGATGGGACGGACAGGGGGCTCACTGAAGCTTTCTTT. This encodes CASSLDGTDRGLTEAFF.

The J gene is TRBJ2-5, the V gene TRBV7-2; 12 bases are a match to TRBD2. CDR1 SGHTA and CDR2 FQGNSA come from the germline V gene. The CDR3 has 17 amino acids. The J segment lost 5 bases and the V segment lost 3 bases, leaving 10 bases of the junction unmatched. DNA of the CDR3: TGTGCCAGCAGCTTGGGTCTAGCGGGGGGGCCCGGGGAGACCCAGTACTTC. This codes for CASSLGLAGGPGETQYF.

This chain joins TRBV19 and TRBJ2-4; TRBD2 agrees at 7 bases. The CDR3 sequence is 12 residues long. Germline values: CDR1 LNHDA, CDR2 SQIVND (reference sequence). J lost 9 bases, V lost 4 bases, and 3 bases had no gene match. DNA of the CDR3: TGTGCCAGTAGTAGGAGGGAGGGCATTCAGTACTTC. Its protein product is CASSRREGIQYF.

Only one count was recorded for this clone. The rearrangement links TRBV27 to TRBJ1-1; D perhaps matches TRBD1 (6 bases). This CDR3 contains 15 residues. V lost 6 bases to trimming and J lost 5 bases, with 19 bases between them. Germline-derived CDR1 and CDR2 are MNHEY and SMNVEV (reference sequence). Here the CDR3 reads CASSLGRTVQTEAFF. For the CDR3, the DNA is TGTGCCAGCAGCCTAGGGCGGACAGTGCAAACTGAAGCTTTCTTT.

The gene calls are TRBV28 and TRBJ1-2; D uncertain. The CDR3 consists of 12 residues. Germline CDR1 MDHEN, CDR2 SYDVKM. V dropped 3 bases and J dropped 4 bases, with 6 bases sitting between them. The CDR3 reads CASSLTGYGYTF. The CDR3 DNA follows: TGTGCCAGCAGTTTGACTGGCTATGGCTACACCTTC.

The chain has TRBV6-5 and TRBJ2-7, with 7 bases identical to TRBD1. CDR3 length equals 15 residues. Unmatched junction bases numbered 9, after V lost 6 bases and J lost 1 base. Germline-derived CDR1 and CDR2 are MNHEY and SVGAGI. CDR3 amino acids: CASRPDRDPSYEQYF. Written as DNA, the CDR3 is TGTGCCAGCAGACCTGACAGGGACCCATCCTACGAGCAGTACTTC.

Notes on this clone: A junction end diverges from the germline sequence, so it may reflect a read error. The chain employs TRBV6-5 and TRBJ1-2, with TRBD1 identical over 10 bases. Germline values: CDR1 MNHEY, CDR2 SVGAGI. The CDR3 sequence is 12 residues long. CDR3 in amino acids: CATSPGTGADAF. CDR3 coding DNA: TGTGCCACCTCCCCTGGGACAGGGGCTGACGCCTTC.